These 19 T cell receptor beta chains were all obtained from the same sample, sequenced in a study of blood T cell repertoires in COVID-19. The protocol was immunoSEQ multiplex PCR, while the TCRdb copy is restricted to in-frame clones and leaves out a portion. The sample lists some 130,000 clones, more than 70% occurring once. What was sequenced was peripheral blood. These receptors originate from a man aged 65-85 years with acute or convalescent COVID-19.

This clone was detected only once. The chain has TRBV7-2 and TRBJ2-7; the match to TRBD2 covers 10 bases. The CDR3 sequence is 17 residues long. V dropped 1 base and J dropped 3; count of bases not matched to a gene: 9. Germline-derived CDR1 and CDR2 are SGHTA and FQGNSA. DNA of the CDR3: TGTGCCAGCAGCTTAGGGAGGGTAGCGGGGGGATTCTACGAGCAGTACTTC. Translated, it gives CASSLGRVAGGFYEQYF. Based on the CDR3 plus reference TRBV7-2 and TRBJ2-7, the full variable domain is GAGVSQSPSNKVTEKGKDVELRCDPISGHTALYWYRQSLGQGLEFLIYFQGNSAPDKSGLPSDRFSAERTGGSVSTLTIQRTQQEDSAVYLCASSLGRVAGGFYEQYFGPGTRLTVT.

The rearrangement uses TRBV9 and TRBJ2-1, with 8 nucleotides matching TRBD1. With 0 bases clipped from V and 5 bases from J, the junction kept 4 bases outside the gene matches. The CDR3 covers 15 residues. Germline V gene data show CDR1 as SGDLS and CDR2 as YYNGEE. The DNA for the CDR3 is TGTGCCAGCAGCGTAGGTCAGGGGGCCCACAATGAGCAGTTCTTC. Residues: CASSVGQGAHNEQFF. Looking up the rest from reference TRBV9 and TRBJ2-1 gives the full variable domain: DSGVTQTPKHLITATGQRVTLRCSPRSGDLSVYWYQQSLDQGLQFLIQYYNGEERAKGNILERFSAQQFPDLHSELNLSSLELGDSALYFCASSVGQGAHNEQFFGPGTRLTVL.

This rearrangement joins TRBV14 to TRBJ1-1, with D unresolved. The CDR3 totals 13 residues. The V and J ends lost 4 bases and 7 bases respectively, with 13 bases between them. The germline gives CDR1 SGHDN, CDR2 FVKESK. DNA of the CDR3: TGTGCCAGCAGCCCGGGGTTAGTGGGTGAAGCTTTCTTT. Amino acids: CASSPGLVGEAFF.

The chain uses TRBV25-1 and TRBJ1-2, with 8 nucleotides matching TRBD1. The CDR3 contains 16 residues. V shed 6 bases, J shed 4 bases, and the junction held 13 bases outside the gene matches. Germline V gene sequence: CDR1 MGHDK, CDR2 SYGVNS. CDR3 DNA sequence: TGTGCCAGCAGCACAGGGGGTCTAAGCTCGACCTATGGCTACACCTTC. Amino acid sequence: CASSTGGLSSTYGYTF.

The chain carries TRBV5-6 and TRBJ2-7, with a possible D match to TRBD2 (7 bases). The CDR3 contains 15 residues. V was pared by 1 base and J by 3 bases, with 14 bases between. The germline gives CDR1 SGHDT, CDR2 YYEEEE. The CDR3 sequence is CASSLRGAGLYEQYF. The DNA for the CDR3 is TGTGCCAGCAGCTTGCGGGGGGCAGGCCTCTACGAGCAGTACTTC.

V and J are TRBV18 and TRBJ2-1; 10 bases agree with TRBD2. V was pared by 2 bases and J by 3 bases, with 13 bases of the junction left unmatched. The germline gives CDR1 KGHSH, CDR2 LQKENI. CDR3 length: 19 amino acids. CDR3 protein: CASSPGITYLAGDYNEQFF. The CDR3 DNA follows: TGTGCCAGCTCACCAGGGATTACTTACCTAGCGGGGGACTACAATGAGCAGTTCTTC.

This clone was seen a handful of times. The chain carries TRBV24-1 and TRBJ2-2, with 11 bases that match TRBD2. The CDR3 spans 16 residues. V shed 3 bases, J shed 5 bases, and the junction held 4 bases outside the gene matches. From germline, CDR1 is KGHDR and CDR2 SFDVKD. CDR3 loop: CATSDASGGRTGELFF. The CDR3 DNA follows: TGTGCCACCAGTGATGCTAGCGGGGGGAGAACCGGGGAGCTGTTTTTT.

The V and J genes are TRBV7-2 and TRBJ1-2, with 8 bases fitting TRBD1. This CDR3 is 13 amino acids long. Germline CDR1 reads SGHTA; CDR2 reads FQGNSA. V shed 5 bases, J shed 5 bases, and the junction held 4 bases outside the gene matches. The CDR3: CASSPRQGYGYTF. CDR3 nucleotide sequence: TGTGCCAGCAGCCCCAGACAGGGGTATGGCTACACCTTC.

This clone was seen only once. The genes are TRBV18 and TRBJ1-1; D gene ambiguous. The CDR3 consists of 14 residues. Trimming left V 0 bases short and J 2 bases short, with 7 bases between. Germline V gene lookup returns CDR1 KGHSH and CDR2 LQKENI. For the CDR3, the DNA is TGTGCCAGCTCACCACCGAACAGAAACACTGAAGCTTTCTTT. Encoded protein: CASSPPNRNTEAFF. Looking up the rest from reference TRBV18 and TRBJ1-1 gives the full variable domain: NAGVMQNPRHLVRRRGQEARLRCSPMKGHSHVYWYRQLPEEGLKFMVYLQKENIIDESGMPKERFSAEFPKEGPSILRIQQVVRGDSAAYFCASSPPNRNTEAFFGQGTRLTVV.

Only a few counts were recorded for this clone. The V gene is TRBV6-1, the J gene TRBJ2-2; possibly TRBD1 for D (7 bases). The CDR3 contains 17 residues. Germline values: CDR1 MNHNS, CDR2 SASEGT. Trimming stripped 4 bases from V and 5 bases from J, with 20 bases between. CDR3 in amino acids: CASSGRGGGLGTGELFF. Written as DNA, the CDR3 is TGTGCCAGCAGTGGTCGAGGAGGGGGCTTGGGGACCGGGGAGCTGTTTTTT.

J is TRBJ1-5 and V is TRBV6-4; D is unclear. Germline CDR1 MRHNA, CDR2 SNTAGT. The CDR3 has 13 residues. V lost 7 bases and J 2 bases, leaving 9 bases between the germline ends. DNA for the CDR3: TGTGCCAGCATCCCCGGAGGCAATCAGCCCCAGCATTTT. Translation: CASIPGGNQPQHF.

This clone was seen a single time. This chain uses TRBV5-1 with TRBJ2-7; no clear D gene. CDR3 length: 14 amino acids. The V and J ends lost 3 bases and 2 bases respectively, with 12 bases between them. Germline V gene lookup returns CDR1 SGHRS and CDR2 YFSETQ. CDR3 in amino acids: CASSWADPTYEQYF. DNA for the CDR3: TGCGCCAGCAGCTGGGCAGATCCTACCTACGAGCAGTACTTC.

This clone was picked up one time. CDR3 nucleotide sequence: TGCGCCAGCAGGTTAGAGGAAGGTTCCTTCGAGCAGTTCTTC. Translation: CASRLEEGSFEQFF. V is TRBV5-1 and J is TRBJ2-1; D call uncertain. Germline assignment: CDR1 SGHRS and CDR2 YFSETQ. The ends were cut back, 5 bases at V and 10 bases at J, with 19 bases in the middle. CDR3 length: 14 amino acids.

The V gene is TRBV25-1, the J gene TRBJ1-4; D might be TRBD1 (6 bases). Looked up from germline, CDR1 is MGHDK and CDR2 is SYGVNS. This CDR3 has 15 residues. The germline V and J ends were trimmed by 3 bases and 3 bases, with 11 bases remaining between them. CDR3 coding DNA: TGTGCCAGCAGTGATAAGGACAGCTCTAATGAAAAACTGTTTTTT. Amino acid sequence: CASSDKDSSNEKLFF.

The gene calls are TRBV20-1 and TRBJ2-7, with a possible D match to TRBD1 (6 bases). Trimming removed 3 bases at V and 5 bases at J, with 11 bases between. The CDR3 loop spans 12 amino acids. Germline loops: CDR1 DFQATT, CDR2 SNEGSKA (reference sequence). The CDR3 bases are TGCAGTGCTAGTCGCAGGGACAACGAGCAGTACTTC. Amino acids: CSASRRDNEQYF.

For this clone: The junction departs from the called germline gene at one end, perhaps through a read error. V is TRBV7-7 and J is TRBJ2-2; TRBD2 agrees at 7 bases. The CDR3 is 16 residues long. Germline V gene lookup returns CDR1 SSHAT and CDR2 FNYEAQ (reference sequence). The CDR3 coding sequence is TGTGCTAGCAGCCCGATGCCCGCGGGGAGGGACGGGGAGCTGTTTTTT. Translated: CASSPMPAGRDGELFF.

This clone appeared once. The rearrangement links TRBV5-1 to TRBJ1-2; D possibly corresponds to TRBD1 (5 bases). The CDR3 runs to 14 residues. The ends were cut back, 0 bases at V and 3 bases at J, with 9 bases in the middle. The germline gives CDR1 SGHRS, CDR2 YFSETQ. The CDR3 loop reads CASSLEQGYYGYTF. DNA for the CDR3: TGCGCCAGCAGCTTGGAGCAGGGTTACTATGGCTACACCTTC.

This chain uses TRBV6-5 with TRBJ2-7; a weak D match, TRBD2 (7 bases). CDR1 MNHEY and CDR2 SVGAGI come from the germline V gene. Trimming removed 2 bases from V and 7 bases from J, with 15 bases in between. The CDR3 totals 14 residues. The CDR3 DNA follows: TGTGCCAGCAGTTACGGGGGGGCCCCGGGGGAGCAGTACTTC. Translated, it gives CASSYGGAPGEQYF.

The chain is built from TRBV14 and TRBJ2-7; a weak D match, TRBD1 (5 bases). V lost 4 bases and J lost 7, with 14 bases in between. CDR3 length: 13 residues. Looked up from germline, CDR1 is SGHDN and CDR2 is FVKESK. The CDR3 bases are TGTGCCAGCAGCCGTAAGTGGCCAGGGGAGCAGTACTTC. Encoded protein: CASSRKWPGEQYF.